Here is one T cell receptor beta chain with its context. Germline-derived CDR1 and CDR2 are SEHNR and FQNEAQ (reference sequence). The V end was cut by 6 bases, the J end by 0 bases, with 9 bases between. This CDR3 is built from 14 residues. Individuals aged 18 to 89 years were recruited from approximately 22 US areas. Self-reported history from a screening survey and questionnaire set each donor's cohort. Profiled with immunoSEQ multiplex PCR; TCRdb holds only in-frame clones, not every one. Of under 450,000 clones listed, around 83% are singletons. This sample was taken from a study of blood T cell repertoires in COVID-19. For the study at large: The analysed material was cDNA or gDNA that came from T cells, B-cell-depleted T cells, or PBMCs.

The chain links TRBV7-9 to TRBJ1-3, with unresolved D. The TCR was taken from a woman in her forties or fifties who had recovered from COVID-19. The sample consisted of PBMCs or T cells enriched from blood (not recorded which). CDR3 bases: TGTGCCAGCAGAAGACAAAGCTCTGGAAACACCATATATTTT. It codes for CASRRQSSGNTIYF.